This entry is about one T cell receptor beta chain. People who had autoimmune disease history or systemic immunosuppression were excluded. The data were taken from a study of OX40 agonist ivuxolimab in advanced cancers. Trimming pared 4 bases from V and 0 bases from J, leaving 13 bases between. This CDR3 comprises 16 residues. Germline-derived CDR1 and CDR2 are LGHNA and YNFKEQ. Only in-frame clones appear in the TCRdb table, and some are missing; sequencing was by immunoSEQ multiplex PCR. The sample records tens of thousands of clones, more than 70% being singletons. This rearrangement joins TRBV4-2 to TRBJ1-3; D call uncertain. Here the sequenced sample was CD4+ or CD8+ T cells sorted from blood, taken in a trial of the OX40 agonist ivuxolimab. The receptor's source is an adult with an advanced solid tumor such as melanoma, head and neck, liver or kidney cancer. The CDR3 region has the DNA TGTGCCAGCAGCCCCTCTTGGACGGGCTCTGGAAACACCATATATTTT. Translation gives CASSPSWTGSGNTIYF.